These 22 T cell receptor beta chains were sequenced from one sample in a study of spatial heterogeneity in lung cancer. General observations from the study: Tumor mutation counts were tracked by expanded intratumoral alpha and beta TCR counts.

As for time point: sample taken at primary tumor resection. Their target antigens are unknown. TCRdb re-derived calls from the 5' RACE reads in MiXCR, one entry per CDR3 protein. Among about 9,200 distinct CDR3 sequences listed, about 8.8% were seen once. The specimen was lung tumor tissue, collected at surgery. The receptor set was obtained from a male donor with early-stage non-small cell lung cancer.

This clonotype was counted many times. The chain uses TRBV30 and TRBJ2-3; D may be TRBD2 (5 bases). Trimming took off 5 bases at V and 0 bases at J, with 9 bases between the two ends. The CDR3 covers 13 residues. In germline, CDR1 is GTSNPN, CDR2 SVGIG (reference sequence). CDR3 in amino acids: CAWGGASTDTQYF. The CDR3 DNA reads as TGTGCCTGGGGAGGAGCTAGCACAGATACGCAGTATTTT.

This clonotype was counted ten times or more. The chain combines TRBV5-1 with TRBJ1-1; the D is unclear. V lost 2 bases and J 0 bases, leaving 5 bases between the germline ends. This CDR3 contains 13 residues. Germline V gives CDR1 SGHRS, CDR2 YFSETQ. The CDR3 here is CASSFEMNTEAFF. The CDR3 region has the DNA TGCGCCAGCAGCTTTGAGATGAACACTGAAGCTTTCTTT.

In this sample, this clonotype turned up many times. The genes are TRBV20-1 and TRBJ2-7; maybe TRBD2 (6 bases). This CDR3 has 14 residues. V shed 6 bases and J shed 2 bases, with 17 bases lying between them. Germline V gives CDR1 DFQATT, CDR2 SNEGSKA (reference sequence). CDR3 DNA: TGCAGTGCCCCGGAGGGCAGTTGGACCTACGAGCAGTACTTC. Its protein product is CSAPEGSWTYEQYF.

This clonotype was counted ten times or more. The V call is TRBV23-1, the J call TRBJ2-5; D not certain. Being an ORF, TRBV23-1 has a function that is uncertain. The CDR3 covers 15 residues. Trimming shortened V by 2 bases and J by 2 bases, and 12 bases separated the two germline ends. The CDR3 sequence: CASSQDTELQETQYF. CDR3 coding DNA: TGCGCCAGCAGTCAAGACACGGAGTTACAAGAGACCCAGTACTTC.

This clonotype has just a few counts. The chain couples TRBV20-1 to TRBJ2-5, with D maybe TRBD1 (5 bases). Trimming cost V 0 bases and J 2 bases, with 10 bases left between them. The length of the CDR3 is 14 residues. Germline CDR1 is DFQATT and CDR2 is SNEGSKA (reference sequence). CDR3 sequence (DNA): TGCAGTGCTAGAGATGTAACAGGACAAGAGACCCAGTACTTC. Translation gives CSARDVTGQETQYF.

This clonotype was seen more than once but under ten times. The chain uses TRBV5-5 and TRBJ1-1; D unresolved. The CDR3 is 14 residues long. V was cut by 4 bases and J by 2 bases, with 12 bases left in between. Germline V gene lookup returns CDR1 SGHKS and CDR2 YYEKEE (reference sequence). The CDR3 bases are TGTGCCAGCAGCCCGGAACTCCTAAACACTGAAGCTTTCTTT. It yields the protein CASSPELLNTEAFF.

Note on this clonotype: Given a much more abundant clone one base away, this may be a read error. The chain is built from TRBV5-1 and TRBJ2-7; possibly TRBD2 for D (6 bases). The germline gives CDR1 SGHRS, CDR2 YFSETQ. The CDR3 covers 13 residues. V was cut by 2 bases and J by 3 bases, with 9 bases left in between. CDR3 region: CASSFGGVYEQYF. The DNA of the CDR3 is TGCGCCAGCAGCTTCGGCGGGGTCTACGAGCAGTACTTC.

Within the sample, this clonotype is medium-sized. The V gene is TRBV27, the J gene TRBJ2-7; D may be TRBD1 or TRBD2 (5 bases each). Germline V gene data show CDR1 as MNHEY and CDR2 as SMNVEV (reference sequence). The CDR3 is 13 residues long. The V and J ends lost 1 base and 5 bases respectively, with 9 bases between them. The CDR3 here is CASSLLGTHEQYF. Here the CDR3 DNA reads TGTGCCAGCAGTTTATTGGGGACCCACGAGCAGTACTTC.

The V gene is TRBV24-1, the J gene TRBJ2-2; 10 bases match TRBD1. This CDR3 is built from 11 residues. Germline CDR1 reads KGHDR; CDR2 reads SFDVKD. The J segment lost 17 bases and the V segment lost 7 bases, leaving 6 bases of the junction unmatched. CDR3 amino acids: CATSATGGIFF. CDR3 DNA: TGTGCCACCAGCGCGACAGGGGGCATTTTTTTT.

This clonotype was observed many times. The chain couples TRBV12-3 or TRBV12-4 to TRBJ1-1; D may be TRBD1 (6 bases). V was cut by 6 bases and J by 10 bases, with 15 bases left in between. The CDR3 sequence is 12 residues long. The CDR3 reads CASSRRAGVAFF. CDR3 sequence (DNA): TGTGCCAGCAGCCGAAGGGCAGGGGTAGCTTTCTTT.

This clonotype occurred many times. The gene calls are TRBV28 and TRBJ2-5, with 9 bases identical to TRBD2. There are 14 residues in the CDR3. Per germline, CDR1 MDHEN and CDR2 SYDVKM. Trimming at V came to 8 bases and at J to 1 base, leaving 5 bases not matched to a gene. In nucleotides, the CDR3 is TGTGCCAGCGTATTAGCGGGAGCCCAAGAGACCCAGTACTTC. Amino acids: CASVLAGAQETQYF.

The table lists this clonotype with many counts. The V call is TRBV6-6, the J call TRBJ2-5; 8 bases align to TRBD2. CDR1 is MNHNY and CDR2 is SVGAGI in the germline V gene (reference sequence). V gave up 4 bases and J gave up 5 bases; unmatched junction bases: 6. The CDR3 runs 14 residues. The CDR3: CASSFGRAWETQYF. Written as DNA, the CDR3 is TGTGCCAGCAGTTTCGGGAGGGCCTGGGAGACCCAGTACTTC.

This clonotype occurred many times. V is TRBV11-2 and J is TRBJ2-3, with D unclear. Germline CDR1 SGHAT, CDR2 FQNNGV. The V end was cut by 3 bases, the J end by 4 bases, with 2 bases between. The length of the CDR3 is 11 residues. The CDR3 spells CASSFPDTQYF. CDR3 sequence (DNA): TGTGCCAGCAGCTTCCCAGATACGCAGTATTTT.

This clonotype was seen ten or more times. The chain has TRBV9 and TRBJ2-1, with D perhaps assigned TRBD1 or TRBD2 (6 bases each). V was trimmed by 3 bases and J by 2 bases, leaving 9 bases between them. The V gene's germline CDR1 is SGDLS and CDR2 YYNGEE. The CDR3 is 14 amino acids. This CDR3 is CASSEGGPYNEQFF. CDR3 coding DNA: TGTGCCAGCAGCGAGGGGGGACCCTACAATGAGCAGTTCTTC. The full variable domain, with the rest looked up from reference TRBV9 and TRBJ2-1, is DSGVTQTPKHLITATGQRVTLRCSPRSGDLSVYWYQQSLDQGLQFLIQYYNGEERAKGNILERFSAQQFPDLHSELNLSSLELGDSALYFCASSEGGPYNEQFFGPGTRLTVL.

Note on this clonotype: A much more abundant neighbour one base away suggests this may be a read error. The chain is built from TRBV5-1 and TRBJ1-5; D unresolved. The germline V gene encodes CDR1 SGHRS and CDR2 YFSETQ. Between the trimmed V and J ends, which lost 0 bases and 0 bases, there was a span of 7 bases. This CDR3 is 15 amino acids long. DNA of the CDR3: TGCGCCAGCAGCTTGGGGACTGATAGCAATCAGCCCCAGCATTTT. This gives the protein CASSLGTDSNQPQHF.

This clonotype rates as medium-sized. The genes are TRBV20-1 and TRBJ1-1; D gene ambiguous. Germline values: CDR1 DFQATT, CDR2 SNEGSKA (reference sequence). V lost 6 bases and J lost 3, with 11 bases in between. The CDR3 is 12 residues long. CDR3 sequence reads: CSANRGDTEAFF. CDR3 coding DNA: TGCAGTGCCAATCGGGGTGACACTGAAGCTTTCTTT.

In its sample, this clonotype is medium-sized. CDR3 in DNA: TGTGCCAGCAGCCGAGGACTAGCGGGGGGGCCAAGCTCCTACAATGAGCAGTTCTTC. Translation gives CASSRGLAGGPSSYNEQFF. This chain connects TRBV12-3 or TRBV12-4 to TRBJ2-1, with 15 bases that match TRBD2. Losses at the gene ends were 6 bases for V and 0 bases for J; bases not matched to a gene: 9. CDR3 length equals 19 residues.

The table lists this clonotype with many counts. The chain has TRBV2 and TRBJ2-5; TRBD2 is a possible D gene (5 bases). The CDR3 runs 13 residues. The germline V gene has CDR1 SNHLY and CDR2 FYNNEI. V lost 6 bases and J lost 2, with 10 bases in between. The CDR3 coding sequence is TGTGCCAGCAGCGGGGTCCTGCAAGAGACCCAGTACTTC. It is translated as CASSGVLQETQYF.

The chain recombines TRBV20-1 with TRBJ2-3, with TRBD1 identical over 8 bases. V gave up 5 bases and J gave up 3 bases; unmatched junction bases: 7. The CDR3 length is 14 residues. The germline V gene encodes CDR1 DFQATT and CDR2 SNEGSKA (reference sequence). The CDR3 DNA follows: TGCAGTGCTTCAAGACAGGGGAGGACAGATACGCAGTATTTT. Its translation is CSASRQGRTDTQYF.

This clonotype is medium-sized (0.01 to 0.1%) by share. The chain uses TRBV5-1 and TRBJ2-1, with D maybe TRBD1 (6 bases). Deletions cut 4 bases from V and 2 bases from J, with 13 bases between. This CDR3 has 15 residues. From germline, CDR1 is SGHRS and CDR2 YFSETQ. Here the CDR3 DNA reads TGCGCCAGCAGCCTGAACAGGGCCACCTACAATGAGCAGTTCTTC. Amino acid sequence: CASSLNRATYNEQFF.

This clonotype has a handful of counts. The rearrangement links TRBV6-5 to TRBJ1-3; D not certain. The CDR3 runs 15 residues. Germline lookup yields CDR1 MNHEY and CDR2 SVGAGI. Trimming cost V 0 bases and J 4 bases, with 10 bases left between them. CDR3 region: CASSYSRDRGNTIYF. DNA for the CDR3: TGTGCCAGCAGTTACTCCCGGGATAGGGGAAACACCATATATTTT.

At least ten counts were recorded for this clonotype. The chain joins TRBV7-2 to TRBJ2-3, with D perhaps TRBD2 (6 bases). Per germline, CDR1 SGHTA and CDR2 FQGNSA. This CDR3 contains 15 residues. V was trimmed by 6 bases and J by 2 bases, leaving 15 bases between them. DNA for the CDR3: TGTGCCAGCAGTGGGGACTTCCCCTTCACAGATACGCAGTATTTT. Translating gives CASSGDFPFTDTQYF.